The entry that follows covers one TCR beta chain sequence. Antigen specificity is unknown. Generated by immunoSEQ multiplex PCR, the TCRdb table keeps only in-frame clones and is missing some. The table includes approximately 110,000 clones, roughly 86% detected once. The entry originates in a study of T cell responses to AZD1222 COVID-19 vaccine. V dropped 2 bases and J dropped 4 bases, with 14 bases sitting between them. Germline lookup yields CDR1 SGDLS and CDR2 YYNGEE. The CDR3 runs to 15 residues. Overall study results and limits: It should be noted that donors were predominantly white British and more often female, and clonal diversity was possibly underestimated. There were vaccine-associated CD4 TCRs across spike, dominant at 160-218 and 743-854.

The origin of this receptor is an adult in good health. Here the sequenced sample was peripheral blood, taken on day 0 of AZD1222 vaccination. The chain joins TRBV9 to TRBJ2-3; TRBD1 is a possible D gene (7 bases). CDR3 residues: CASSVSGGQADTQYF. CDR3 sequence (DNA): TGTGCCAGCAGCGTGTCAGGGGGGCAAGCAGATACGCAGTATTTT.